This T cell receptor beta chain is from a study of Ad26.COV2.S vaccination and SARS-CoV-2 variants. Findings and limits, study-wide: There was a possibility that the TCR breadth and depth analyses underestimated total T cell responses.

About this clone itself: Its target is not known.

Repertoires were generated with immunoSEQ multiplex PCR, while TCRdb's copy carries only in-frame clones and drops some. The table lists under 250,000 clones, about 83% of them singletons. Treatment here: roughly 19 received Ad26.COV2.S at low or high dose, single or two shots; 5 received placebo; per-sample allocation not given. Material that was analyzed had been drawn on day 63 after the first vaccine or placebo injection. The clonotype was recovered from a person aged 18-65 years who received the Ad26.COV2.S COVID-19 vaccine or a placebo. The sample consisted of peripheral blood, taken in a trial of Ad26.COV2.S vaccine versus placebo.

The CDR3, as DNA: TGTGCCAGCAGGAGAGGCAGGGAATGGTCACCCCTCCACTTT. This encodes CASRRGREWSPLHF. The chain joins TRBV2 to TRBJ1-6, with a weak D call TRBD1 (5 bases). Germline lookup yields CDR1 SNHLY and CDR2 FYNNEI. Deletions cut 6 bases from V and 10 bases from J, with 16 bases between. The CDR3 has 14 amino acids.